The 21 T cell receptor beta chains below all came from one sample that was sequenced in a study of blood T cell repertoires in COVID-19. Clones were read by immunoSEQ multiplex PCR, and TCRdb kept only the in-frame ones, dropping some. The table records about 30,000 clones, approximately 86% of them present only once. Sequences were obtained from peripheral blood. Every receptor here comes from a human donor in a cohort sampled during active COVID-19.

This chain joins TRBV7-9 and TRBJ2-7, with D possibly TRBD2 on 6 matching bases. The V gene lost 5 bases and the J gene lost 2 bases, with 10 bases spanning the gap. The CDR3 contains 13 residues. Germline CDR1 is SEHNR and CDR2 is FQNEAQ (reference sequence). CDR3 loop: CASSRRGTYEQYF. CDR3 bases: TGTGCCAGCAGCCGTCGGGGGACCTACGAGCAGTACTTC.

The gene calls are TRBV7-6 and TRBJ2-1, with 8 bases matching TRBD2. The CDR3 is 19 amino acids. J gave up 0 bases and V 3 bases, and 13 bases lay outside the gene matches. Germline CDR1 reads SGHVS; CDR2 reads FNYEAQ. CDR3 nucleotide sequence: TGTGCCAGCAGCTTGGCAACCGGCCAGCGGGGGAGCTCCTACAATGAGCAGTTCTTC. Translated: CASSLATGQRGSSYNEQFF.

This clone appeared once. This chain uses TRBV10-2 with TRBJ2-3, with TRBD1 as a possible D gene (5 bases). There are 15 residues in the CDR3. Germline CDR1 is WSHSY and CDR2 is SAAADI. Trimming stripped 0 bases from V and 2 bases from J, with 9 bases between. CDR3 loop: CASSESNRNTDTQYF. The CDR3 DNA is TGCGCCAGCAGTGAGTCGAACAGGAACACAGATACGCAGTATTTT.

Here the CDR3 reads CASSLNSGGAGDTQYF. DNA for the CDR3: TGCGCCAGCAGCCTAAATAGCGGGGGGGCGGGAGATACGCAGTATTTT. The V call is TRBV5-1, the J call TRBJ2-3, with 11 bases identical to TRBD2. CDR3 length: 16 residues. The J segment lost 5 bases and the V segment lost 4 bases, leaving 9 bases of the junction unmatched. The germline CDR1 and CDR2 sequences are SGHRS and YFSETQ.

This clone was seen only once. V is TRBV11-3 and J is TRBJ2-7; 7 positions agree with TRBD1. From germline, CDR1 is SGHNT and CDR2 YENEEA. V trimming: 5 bases; J trimming: 6 bases; junction bases outside the gene matches: 13. The CDR3 length is 15 residues. In nucleotides, the CDR3 is TGTGCCAGCAGCCCCGGTGGGGAAGGGGGCATCGAGCAGTACTTC. This gives the protein CASSPGGEGGIEQYF.

The chain uses TRBV7-3 and TRBJ2-7; 9 bases are shared with TRBD1. The CDR3 extends over 13 amino acids. Germline lookup yields CDR1 SGHTA and CDR2 FQGTGA. The V segment lost 5 bases and the J segment 6 bases; nucleotides outside the gene matches: 5. The CDR3 is CASSPGTGFEQYF. Written as DNA, the CDR3 is TGTGCCAGCAGCCCCGGGACAGGGTTCGAGCAGTACTTC.

The chain couples TRBV5-1 to TRBJ2-5; 8 bases map to TRBD1. CDR3 length equals 16 residues. After removal of 4 bases from V and 1 base from J, the junction contained 9 bases not matched to a gene. Germline V gene sequence: CDR1 SGHRS, CDR2 YFSETQ. Written as DNA, the CDR3 is TGCGCCAGCAGCCTGGCCGGACAGGGAGGCCAAGAGACCCAGTACTTC. It is translated as CASSLAGQGGQETQYF.

This clone was detected a few times. The rearrangement joins TRBV3-1 (or the pseudogene TRBV3-2) to TRBJ2-7, with D perhaps TRBD2 (6 bases). Germline V gene lookup returns CDR1 LGHDT and CDR2 YNNKEL (reference sequence). CDR3 length: 15 residues. V was shortened by 1 base and J by 0 bases, with 10 bases between the two germline ends. CDR3 region: CASSQVWGLSYEQYF. The DNA for the CDR3 is TGTGCCAGCAGCCAAGTCTGGGGACTCTCCTACGAGCAGTACTTC.

The chain combines TRBV7-2 with TRBJ1-2; D remains ambiguous. Looked up from germline, CDR1 is SGHTA and CDR2 is FQGNSA. With 1 base removed from V and 10 bases from J, the gap between germline ends came to 13 bases. The CDR3 runs 13 residues. The CDR3 region has the DNA TGTGCCAGCAGCTTAGTGGGCAGAATCAACTACACCTTC. It yields the protein CASSLVGRINYTF. The variable domain in full, completed from reference TRBV7-2 and TRBJ1-2, reads GAGVSQSPSNKVTEKGKDVELRCDPISGHTALYWYRQSLGQGLEFLIYFQGNSAPDKSGLPSDRFSAERTGGSVSTLTIQRTQQEDSAVYLCASSLVGRINYTFGSGTRLTVV.

V usage is TRBV5-1 and J usage is TRBJ2-7; 9 bases align to TRBD2. Germline values: CDR1 SGHRS, CDR2 YFSETQ. This CDR3 has 15 amino acids. Unmatched junction bases numbered 5, after V lost 3 bases and J lost 1 base. The CDR3 spells CASSSGLAFSYEQYF. CDR3 in DNA: TGCGCCAGCAGCTCTGGACTAGCGTTTTCCTACGAGCAGTACTTC. Variable domain in full (rest from reference TRBV5-1 and TRBJ2-7): KAGVTQTPRYLIKTRGQQVTLSCSPISGHRSVSWYQQTPGQGLQFLFEYFSETQRNKGNFPGRFSGRQFSNSRSEMNVSTLELGDSALYLCASSSGLAFSYEQYFGPGTRLTVT.

Regarding this clone: A read error may produce the germline difference seen at one junction end. The gene calls are TRBV11-1 and TRBJ2-7; no clear D gene. This CDR3 spans 15 amino acids. The germline V gene has CDR1 SGHAT and CDR2 FQDESV (reference sequence). This CDR3 is CASSLHSSRGQVSFF. The DNA of the CDR3 is TGTGCCAGCAGCCTCCATTCGTCCCGTGGGCAGGTCTCCTTCTTC.

The V call is TRBV11-3, the J call TRBJ2-2; weak D call: TRBD2 (5 bases). CDR1 and CDR2 from the germline V gene are SGHNT and YENEEA. This CDR3 has 15 amino acids. With 4 bases removed from V and 2 bases from J, the gap between germline ends came to 11 bases. This CDR3 is CASSSGGPNTGELFF. The DNA for the CDR3 is TGTGCCAGCAGCTCCGGAGGACCTAACACCGGGGAGCTGTTTTTT.

The CDR3 here is CASSDPGGSSPLHF. DNA of the CDR3: TGCGCCAGCAGCGACCCAGGGGGCTCATCACCCCTCCACTTT. V is TRBV5-1 and J is TRBJ1-6; TRBD1 agrees at 8 bases. V gave up 4 bases and J gave up 10 bases; unmatched junction bases: 7. The CDR3 contains 14 residues. Germline V gene data show CDR1 as SGHRS and CDR2 as YFSETQ.

V and J are TRBV5-5 and TRBJ1-5; D not resolved. V lost 0 bases to trimming and J lost 2 bases, with 6 bases between them. The CDR3 sequence is 14 residues long. Germline V lookup: CDR1 SGHKS, CDR2 YYEKEE (reference sequence). Here the CDR3 DNA reads TGTGCCAGCAGCTTGGTCCCTGGCAATCAGCCCCAGCATTTT. Translating it yields CASSLVPGNQPQHF.

The V call is TRBV30, the J call TRBJ2-7; perhaps TRBD1 as D (7 bases). Germline lookup yields CDR1 GTSNPN and CDR2 SVGIG (reference sequence). The CDR3 runs 13 residues. The V end lost 5 bases, the J end lost 5 bases, and 16 bases lay between the germline ends. The CDR3 region has the DNA TGTGCCTGGGGCGGGGACAGTGAAGACGAGCAGTACTTC. Translated, it gives CAWGGDSEDEQYF.

This clone was recorded only once. CDR3 DNA: TGTGCCAGCAGCTTGACAGGGATCAACACTGAAGCTTTCTTT. Amino acid sequence: CASSLTGINTEAFF. This chain uses TRBV7-3 with TRBJ1-1, with 7 bases aligning to TRBD1. V shed 3 bases and J 2 bases; nucleotides not matched to a gene: 3. CDR1 is SGHTA, CDR2 FQGTGA, per germline. The CDR3 is 14 residues long.

J is TRBJ1-1 and V is TRBV30; D gene unclear. Germline lookup yields CDR1 GTSNPN and CDR2 SVGIG (reference sequence). V was shortened by 2 bases and J by 0 bases, with 7 bases between the two germline ends. The CDR3 is made up of 13 amino acids. CDR3 in DNA: TGTGCCTGGAGTTTCGGGGTGAACACTGAAGCTTTCTTT. Protein sequence: CAWSFGVNTEAFF.

J is TRBJ2-3 and V is TRBV10-2, with TRBD1 identical over 8 bases. The length of the CDR3 is 15 residues. Trimming took 6 bases from V and 1 from J; bases not matched to a gene: 6. Germline V CDR1 and CDR2: WSHSY, SAAADI. In nucleotides, the CDR3 is TGCGCCAGCAGCTTTCCGGGACAGGGCACAGATACGCAGTATTTT. It yields the protein CASSFPGQGTDTQYF.

The chain has TRBV30 and TRBJ2-7, with D possibly being TRBD1 (6 bases). The germline CDR1 and CDR2 sequences are GTSNPN and SVGIG (reference sequence). V lost 2 bases to trimming and J lost 6 bases, with 32 bases between them. The CDR3 contains 19 residues. The chain's CDR3 is CAWSNGMGRGRTSRREQYF. CDR3 sequence (DNA): TGTGCCTGGAGTAACGGTATGGGCAGGGGAAGGACTTCAAGGCGCGAGCAGTACTTC.

This clone has only one observation. This chain links TRBV18 with TRBJ2-3; TRBD1 matches 8 bases. V shed 8 bases and J 4 bases; nucleotides not matched to a gene: 8. The CDR3 has 14 amino acids. Germline CDR1 is KGHSH and CDR2 is LQKENI. The CDR3 loop is CASRDRSHADTQYF. CDR3 DNA sequence: TGTGCCAGCCGGGACAGGTCTCACGCAGATACGCAGTATTTT.

This chain uses TRBV5-5 with TRBJ2-2; 7 nucleotides line up with TRBD1. The J segment lost 0 bases and the V segment lost 4 bases, leaving 3 bases of the junction unmatched. Germline CDR1 SGHKS, CDR2 YYEKEE (reference sequence). The CDR3 contains 15 residues. The CDR3: CASSPTGSNTGELFF. In DNA, the CDR3 is TGTGCCAGCAGCCCGACAGGGTCGAACACCGGGGAGCTGTTTTTT.